This is a list of T cell receptor beta chains from one sample in a study of cytomegalovirus exposure and HLA in healthy donors. Assay: immunoSEQ multiplex PCR; the TCRdb copy retains only in-frame clones and omits some. Among approximately 220,000 clones listed, roughly 70% were seen once. The specimen sequenced was PBMCs. The receptors were sampled from a woman aged 25 to 39 in good health and CMV-seronegative. The CDR3 runs from the conserved cysteine through the conserved F or W. The D gene is left open where the match is weak. Part of the rows lack a size; the others show once, few, many or a class for expanded clones.

j_gene,d_gene,v_gene,abundance,CDR3nt,CDR3aa
TRBJ2-7,.,TRBV13,.,TGTGCCAGCAGCTTAGGCCGTGGGGCGGTTTTTAACGAGCAGTACTTC,CASSLGRGAVFNEQYF
TRBJ1-1,TRBD1,TRBV29-1,.,TGCAGCTTCGACAGGGGTAACACTGAAGCTTTCTTT,CSFDRGNTEAFF
TRBJ2-3,TRBD2,TRBV7-3,once,TGTGCCAGCAGCCGCGGGGAGGGCAGCACAGATACGCAGTATTTT,CASSRGEGSTDTQYF
TRBJ1-2,TRBD1,TRBV30,.,TGTGCCTGGATGACAGGGGGCAGAGGCTACACCTTC,CAWMTGGRGYTF
TRBJ2-7,TRBD1,TRBV25-1,once,TGTGCCACCCGGGACAGGGGTTCCATCGAGCAGTACTTC,CATRDRGSIEQYF
TRBJ1-5,TRBD1,TRBV6-1,.,TGTGCCAGCAGGGCGGGACAGGCGAGCAATCAGCCCCAGCATTTT,CASRAGQASNQPQHF
TRBJ1-1,TRBD1,TRBV30,.,TGTGCCTGGAGTGTAGGACAGGAAGAAGCTTTCTTT,CAWSVGQEEAFF
TRBJ1-1,.,TRBV7-3,.,TGTGCCAGCAGCTTGTATCTTAACACTGAAGCTTTCTTT,CASSLYLNTEAFF
TRBJ1-6,.,TRBV30,once,TGTGCCTGGACAGGCAGTTATAATTCCCCCCTCCACTTT,CAWTGSYNSPLHF
TRBJ1-2,TRBD1,TRBV9,.,TGTGCCAGCAGCGTAGGGACAGGGGGCAACTATGGCTACACCTTC,CASSVGTGGNYGYTF
TRBJ2-5,.,TRBV2,.,TGTGCCAGCAGTGAAGATGAACAGGGGGGGGAGACCCAGTACTTC,CASSEDEQGGETQYF
TRBJ1-1,.,TRBV15,.,TGTGCCACCAGCAAAGACAGATTAAACACTGAAGCTTTCTTT,CATSKDRLNTEAFF
TRBJ2-3,TRBD2,TRBV7-9,.,TGTGCCAGCATCAGTACGGGGGGTGTGAAAGATACGCAGTATTTT,CASISTGGVKDTQYF
TRBJ2-2,TRBD2,TRBV4-1,once,TGCGCCAGCAGCCAATGGAGGGAGGGCACCGGGGAGCTGTTTTTT,CASSQWREGTGELFF
TRBJ2-7,.,TRBV28,.,TGTGCCAGCAGTTTCCAGGGTAACAACGAGCAGTACTTC,CASSFQGNNEQYF
TRBJ1-4,.,TRBV6-1,.,TGTGCCAGCAGGGCAGATGTCTCAACTAATGAAAAACTGTTTTTT,CASRADVSTNEKLFF
TRBJ2-3,TRBD2,TRBV29-1,.,TGCAGCGTTGGCCGCACTAGCGCAGATTCCACAGATACGCAGTATTTT,CSVGRTSADSTDTQYF
TRBJ2-3,.,TRBV6-1,.,TGTGCCAGCAGTAGAAATGACAGAAGCACAGATACGCAGTATTTT,CASSRNDRSTDTQYF
TRBJ1-4,TRBD1,TRBV6-1,.,TGTGCCAGCAGTGGGGGACAGGGCGAAAAACTGTTTTTT,CASSGGQGEKLFF
TRBJ1-4,TRBD1,TRBV2,.,TGTGCCAGCAGGCTGGGACAGTATGAAAAGCTGTTTTTT,CASRLGQYEKLFF
TRBJ2-3,TRBD2,TRBV6-5,.,TGTGCCAGCAGTTATCTAGCGGGAGCAGATACGCAGTATTTT,CASSYLAGADTQYF
TRBJ1-2,TRBD1,TRBV29-1,.,TGCAGCGTGCCGGGACAGGGGAGACAAGGCTACACCTTC,CSVPGQGRQGYTF
TRBJ1-2,.,TRBV5-4,once,TGTGCCAGCAGCCAAGATACCAGGGGCTATGGCTACACCTTC,CASSQDTRGYGYTF
TRBJ2-3,TRBD1,TRBV30,few,TGTGCCTGGAGTGAGGGACAGGGCAAGGGCACAGATACGCAGTATTTT,CAWSEGQGKGTDTQYF
TRBJ2-5,TRBD2,TRBV5-1,few,TGCGCCAGCAGCTCTGGACTAGCGGGGCAAGAGACCCAGTACTTC,CASSSGLAGQETQYF
TRBJ2-5,TRBD2,TRBV9,.,TGTGCCAGCAGCGTAGCCCTAGCGGGAGAAGAGACCCAGTACTTC,CASSVALAGEETQYF
TRBJ1-2,.,TRBV9,.,TGTGCCAGCAGCGTAGGTAACGAAGGGGCCCTTTTGGATGGCTACACCTTC,CASSVGNEGALLDGYTF
TRBJ1-2,TRBD1,TRBV5-5,.,TGTGCCAGCAGCTCCACAGGGGACTGGTATGGCTACACCTTC,CASSSTGDWYGYTF
TRBJ2-4,.,TRBV30,.,TGTGCCTGGAGTCCCCCGGGACACCAAAAGAACATTCAGTACTTC,CAWSPPGHQKNIQYF
TRBJ2-7,TRBD2,TRBV6-1,.,TGTGCCAGCAGTGGGTGGGGCGGGGGGGAAGGACACGAGCAGTACTTC,CASSGWGGGEGHEQYF
TRBJ2-7,.,TRBV4-1,.,TGCGCCAGCAGCCAAGATGCAGGGTCGTACGAGCAGTACTTC,CASSQDAGSYEQYF
TRBJ2-2,.,TRBV19,.,TGTGCCAGTAGTATGGGTCAGGCCAAGTTCGGGGAGCTGTTTTTT,CASSMGQAKFGELFF
TRBJ2-3,TRBD2,TRBV6-5,.,TGTGCCAGCAGTTACTGGGCGGGAGGGCCAGATACGCAGTATTTT,CASSYWAGGPDTQYF
TRBJ1-1,.,TRBV7-6,.,TGTGCCAGCAGCTTAGTGGCAGGGCGTGAAGCTTTCTTT,CASSLVAGREAFF
TRBJ2-7,.,TRBV6-6,.,TGTGCCAGTGGGGACGGGACGGGGGCCTACGAGCAGTACTTC,CASGDGTGAYEQYF
TRBJ2-2,TRBD2,TRBV7-3,.,TGTGCCAGCAGCTTAACCCCCCCCGCGGGAGCGTGGACCGGGGAGCTGTTTTTT,CASSLTPPAGAWTGELFF
TRBJ1-3,.,TRBV6-5,.,TGTGCCAGCAGTTACGCAGCAGGTTTCTCTGGAAACACCATATATTTT,CASSYAAGFSGNTIYF
TRBJ2-1,.,TRBV20-1,.,TGCAGTGCTTCCTTAGTAAATGAGCAGTTCTTC,CSASLVNEQFF
TRBJ2-3,TRBD1,TRBV19,few,TGTGCCAGTAACACAGGGGTCAGCACAGATACGCAGTATTTT,CASNTGVSTDTQYF
TRBJ2-4,TRBD2,TRBV4-2,.,TGTGCCAGTAGCCAAGATGAAGCGGGGGTGGACATTCAGTACTTC,CASSQDEAGVDIQYF
TRBJ2-1,.,TRBV15,.,TGTGCCACCAGCAGAGATGAGGGGGTGAGGTACAATGAGCAGTTCTTC,CATSRDEGVRYNEQFF
TRBJ2-7,TRBD2,TRBV6-5,.,TGTGCCAGCTGTAAAGCGGGACCTATCTACGAGCAGTACTTC,CASCKAGPIYEQYF
TRBJ1-3,TRBD1,TRBV7-9,.,TGTGCCAGCAGCCCCCAGGGACAGAGGGTTTCTGGAAACACCATATATTTT,CASSPQGQRVSGNTIYF
TRBJ2-1,.,TRBV25-1,.,TGTGCCGGCGGGGGTAGGGGGGCACGCTACAATGAGCAGTTCTTC,CAGGGRGARYNEQFF
TRBJ2-1,.,TRBV7-8,once,TGTGCCAGCAGCAGAGAGGTATCCTACAATGAGCAGTTCTTC,CASSREVSYNEQFF
TRBJ2-7,TRBD1,TRBV6-6,few,TGTGCCAGCAGCCTAGACAGGGGTTACGAGCAGTACTTC,CASSLDRGYEQYF